Following are 8 T cell receptor beta chains from one sample sequenced in a study of TIL therapy for anti-PD-1-resistant metastatic lung cancer. Regarding time point: pre-treatment sample, taken before nivolumab and TIL therapy. The immunoSEQ assay was v3. The assay was immunoSEQ multiplex PCR, and TCRdb's table has in-frame clones only and misses some. The table shows tens of thousands of clones, with 79% occurring only once. Sequencing used blood, obtained at baseline. The receptors stem from an older man with non-small cell lung cancer.

The chain joins TRBV29-1 to TRBJ2-4; 12 bases line up with TRBD2. This CDR3 has 15 amino acids. The junction had 0 bases not matched to a gene; V was cut back by 2 bases and J by 1 base. Germline V lookup: CDR1 SQVTM, CDR2 ANQGSEA. As DNA, the CDR3 is TGCAGCGTTGAAACTAGCGGGAGGGCCAAAAACATTCAGTACTTC. This sequence encodes CSVETSGRAKNIQYF.

The sample holds one count of this clone. This chain uses TRBV30 with TRBJ2-3; possibly TRBD2 for D (5 bases). The CDR3 consists of 14 residues. V was trimmed by 4 bases and J by 0 bases, leaving 11 bases between them. The germline V gene encodes CDR1 GTSNPN and CDR2 SVGIG (reference sequence). CDR3 coding DNA: TGTGCCTGGAAGACGGGCGGGAGCACAGATACGCAGTATTTT. It translates to CAWKTGGSTDTQYF.

The genes are TRBV5-4 and TRBJ2-7; tentatively, D is TRBD1 (6 bases). Per germline, CDR1 SGHNT and CDR2 YYREEE (reference sequence). V lost 1 base, J lost 5 bases, and 13 bases lay in between. The CDR3 extends over 14 amino acids. This CDR3 is CASSLIQGSDEQYF. The DNA of the CDR3 is TGTGCCAGCAGCTTGATACAGGGTAGTGACGAGCAGTACTTC. The full variable domain, with the rest looked up from reference TRBV5-4 and TRBJ2-7, is ETGVTQSPTHLIKTRGQQVTLRCSSQSGHNTVSWYQQALGQGPQFIFQYYREEENGRGNFPPRFSGLQFPNYSSELNVNALELDDSALYLCASSLIQGSDEQYFGPGTRLTVT.

The sample holds a few counts of this clone. The chain uses TRBV7-3 and TRBJ1-1; D is uncertain. The V end was cut by 3 bases, the J end by 2 bases, with 7 bases between. Per the germline V gene, CDR1 is SGHTA and CDR2 is FQGTGA. The CDR3 contains 13 residues. The CDR3 coding sequence is TGTGCCAGCAGCTTTGGAATCAACACTGAAGCTTTCTTT. This encodes CASSFGINTEAFF.

This chain links TRBV11-2 with TRBJ2-7, with unresolved D. V lost 0 bases, J lost 9 bases, and 21 bases lay in between. The germline V gene has CDR1 SGHAT and CDR2 FQNNGV. CDR3 length equals 16 residues. CDR3 sequence (DNA): TGTGCCAGCAGCTTAGATCTAATTGGAACTTCAGGCGGGCAGTACTTC. This gives the protein CASSLDLIGTSGGQYF.

CDR3 protein: CASHRLGGDEQYF. The CDR3 bases are TGTGCCAGCCACCGACTGGGCGGGGACGAGCAGTACTTC. The chain is built from TRBV6-5 and TRBJ2-7; a weak D match, TRBD2 (6 bases). The germline V gene has CDR1 MNHEY and CDR2 SVGAGI. V lost 8 bases, J lost 5 bases, and 16 bases lay in between. This CDR3 has 13 residues.

The chain combines TRBV5-1 with TRBJ2-2, with D possibly matching TRBD1 (6 bases). The V gene's germline CDR1 is SGHRS and CDR2 YFSETQ. The CDR3 covers 15 residues. Trimming stripped 2 bases from V and 1 base from J, with 9 bases between. DNA of the CDR3: TGCGCCAGCAGCTTTCCAGGGGTGAACACCGGGGAGCTGTTTTTT. Translated: CASSFPGVNTGELFF.

This clone was counted between two and nine times. This rearrangement joins TRBV27 to TRBJ2-7, with 12 bases identical to TRBD2. V lost 11 bases, J lost 7 bases, and 9 bases stayed unmatched. There are 13 residues in the CDR3. Germline-derived CDR1 and CDR2 are MNHEY and SMNVEV (reference sequence). DNA for the CDR3: TGTGCCGCCGCTAGCGGGAGGGCCGTTGAGCAGTACTTC. It encodes CAAASGRAVEQYF.